The clone carrying this T cell receptor beta chain was detected ten times or more. The antigen remains undetermined. This sample is drawn from a study of blood T cells in healthy people across ages. Overall study results and limits: Whereas aged donors had fewer naive CD4+ cells, long-lived donors had more of them and higher diversity. What prevented conclusive comparison of naive and antigen-experienced cells was that PBMCs were unsorted. Across the age range, TCR beta diversity per million T cells fell in a roughly linear way.

For the second PCR, which ran for about 6 to 11 cycles, a sample-barcoded 5' primer and a J-beta primer mix were used. Every single cDNA molecule received a tag from a template-switch adaptor with 12 random nucleotides. TCRdb reprocessed the 5' RACE reads with MiXCR, giving one entry per CDR3 protein. Of more than 800,000 distinct CDR3 sequences detected, 40% to 55% appear once; the ten largest clones hold 18%. The length of the CDR3 is 15 residues. Germline values: CDR1 SGHRS, CDR2 YFSETQ. Trimming cost V 4 bases and J 0 bases, with 12 bases left between them. The sample was blood. J is TRBJ2-3 and V is TRBV5-1; D is ambiguous. This TCR came from a woman aged 60-75 years in good health. CDR3: CASSAHPGSTDTQYF. CDR3 nucleotide sequence: TGCGCCAGCAGCGCCCATCCGGGCAGCACAGATACGCAGTATTTT.